The 19 T cell receptor beta chains listed next were all sequenced from one sample in a study of cytomegalovirus exposure and HLA in healthy donors. The PCR contained 60 Vbeta and 13 Jbeta primers. Method: immunoSEQ multiplex PCR; TCRdb's copy keeps in-frame clones and lacks some. The data contain approximately 210,000 clones, over 80% of them seen just once; the ten biggest clones take up 1% to 1.5%. The sample comprised PBMCs. These receptors were collected from a man aged 25-40 years in good health and CMV-seronegative.

Here the CDR3 reads CASSRDRENYEQYF. In DNA, the CDR3 is TGTGCCAGCAGTAGGGACAGGGAGAACTACGAGCAGTACTTC. The chain is built from TRBV6-6 and TRBJ2-7, with 9 positions matching TRBD1. Per germline, CDR1 MNHNY and CDR2 SVGAGI (reference sequence). J lost 3 bases, V lost 5 bases, and 5 bases had no gene match. This CDR3 has 14 amino acids.

V usage is TRBV19 and J usage is TRBJ2-2; 8 bases map to TRBD2. CDR3 size: 16 residues. Germline V lookup: CDR1 LNHDA, CDR2 SQIVND (reference sequence). With 8 bases clipped from V and 3 bases from J, the junction kept 11 bases outside the gene matches. CDR3 residues: CASRQPERGHTGELFF. Here the CDR3 DNA reads TGTGCCAGTCGGCAACCCGAGCGGGGGCACACCGGGGAGCTGTTTTTT.

J is TRBJ2-7 and V is TRBV27, with TRBD1 matching 7 bases. Germline V gene lookup returns CDR1 MNHEY and CDR2 SMNVEV (reference sequence). This CDR3 region has 13 residues. The V and J ends lost 6 bases and 5 bases, in that order; junction bases with no gene match: 7. The CDR3: CASRTGSWNEQYF. CDR3 DNA: TGTGCCAGCAGGACAGGGTCCTGGAACGAGCAGTACTTC.

The chain joins TRBV7-8 to TRBJ2-7, with D possibly matching TRBD1 (5 bases). The CDR3 totals 12 residues. CDR1 is SGHVS, CDR2 FQNEAQ, per germline. V was pared by 5 bases and J by 5 bases, with 10 bases between. CDR3 sequence reads: CASSPSGNEQYF. The CDR3 DNA is TGTGCCAGCAGCCCCTCAGGGAACGAGCAGTACTTC.

The V and J genes are TRBV19 and TRBJ2-1; D might be TRBD2 (8 bases). This CDR3 contains 16 residues. The germline gives CDR1 LNHDA, CDR2 SQIVND (reference sequence). The V end was cut by 4 bases, the J end by 8 bases, with 21 bases between. CDR3 DNA: TGTGCCAGTAGTACCTCCCGACAGGGACTAGTCGATGAGCAGTTCTTC. Protein: CASSTSRQGLVDEQFF.

The V call is TRBV28, the J call TRBJ2-7; 9 positions match TRBD1. V lost 6 bases and J lost 3; bases outside the gene matches: 6. The CDR3 loop spans 14 amino acids. CDR1 is MDHEN, CDR2 SYDVKM, per germline. The CDR3 sequence: CASRGGTGIYEQYF. The DNA for the CDR3 is TGTGCCAGCAGGGGGGGGACAGGGATCTACGAGCAGTACTTC.

The rearrangement links TRBV18 to TRBJ1-5, with D perhaps TRBD1 (6 bases). The V gene's germline CDR1 is KGHSH and CDR2 LQKENI. With 3 bases removed from V and 2 bases from J, the gap between germline ends came to 14 bases. This CDR3 is built from 16 residues. The CDR3 DNA reads as TGTGCCAGCTCACCCTCTCAGGGGCGGGGCAATCAGCCCCAGCATTTT. It translates to CASSPSQGRGNQPQHF.

The rearrangement joins TRBV6-5 to TRBJ1-1, with 9 bases aligning to TRBD1. CDR1 is MNHEY, CDR2 SVGAGI, per germline. The CDR3 spans 14 residues. Germline trimming cut 6 bases from V and 4 bases from J; bases unmatched to any gene: 6. CDR3 protein: CASSLQGASTEAFF. For the CDR3, the DNA is TGTGCCAGCAGCTTACAGGGGGCGAGCACTGAAGCTTTCTTT.

The CDR3 DNA reads as TGTGCCAGCAGCTCCCGCCAGTCAGTGAACTATGGCTACACCTTC. Its protein is CASSSRQSVNYGYTF. The rearrangement joins TRBV7-2 to TRBJ1-2, with unresolved D. The germline V and J ends were trimmed by 4 bases and 2 bases, with 14 bases remaining between them. The germline V gene has CDR1 SGHTA and CDR2 FQGNSA. This CDR3 comprises 15 residues.

The rearrangement links TRBV10-2 to TRBJ2-7; D is uncertain. Trimming took off 8 bases at V and 7 bases at J, with 21 bases between the two ends. This CDR3 contains 14 residues. Germline CDR1 WSHSY, CDR2 SAAADI. CDR3 sequence reads: CASLPGGYSLEQYF. The CDR3 DNA is TGCGCCAGCCTGCCAGGTGGATACAGCCTTGAGCAGTACTTC.

Regarding this clone: One junction end disagrees with the germline gene, perhaps due to a read error. V gene TRBV7-7 combines with J gene TRBJ2-1; 13 bases are shared with TRBD2. Germline CDR1 and CDR2: SSHAT and FNYEAQ (reference sequence). The CDR3 consists of 15 residues. DNA of the CDR3: TGTGCTAGCAGCCCGACTAGCGGGGGGCCTAATGAGCAGTTCTTC. Its translation: CASSPTSGGPNEQFF.

The chain couples TRBV19 to TRBJ2-5; 9 bases agree with TRBD2. The V gene's germline CDR1 is LNHDA and CDR2 SQIVND (reference sequence). The trim removed 6 bases at V and 6 bases at J, leaving 5 bases unmatched. This CDR3 contains 13 residues. In nucleotides, the CDR3 is TGTGCCAGTAGCCTAGCGGGAAGTCAGACCCAGTACTTC. This encodes CASSLAGSQTQYF.

This chain connects TRBV9 to TRBJ2-2, with TRBD1 matching 9 bases. This CDR3 is 16 amino acids long. The trim removed 0 bases at V and 4 bases at J, leaving 4 bases unmatched. Looked up from germline, CDR1 is SGDLS and CDR2 is YYNGEE. The CDR3 DNA is TGTGCCAGCAGCGTAGATGGGACAGGGATCACCGGGGAGCTGTTTTTT. Translating it yields CASSVDGTGITGELFF.

V is TRBV5-1 and J is TRBJ2-7; D is ambiguous. Trimming left V 4 bases short and J 1 base short, with 12 bases between. This CDR3 has 14 amino acids. The germline gives CDR1 SGHRS, CDR2 YFSETQ. CDR3 loop: CASSPLYASYEQYF. The CDR3 DNA reads as TGCGCCAGCAGCCCGCTTTACGCGTCCTACGAGCAGTACTTC.

The V gene is TRBV2, the J gene TRBJ2-1; 8 bases fit TRBD1. The CDR3 is 17 residues long. With V trimmed by 2 bases and J by 7 bases, 13 bases remained unmatched. In germline, CDR1 is SNHLY, CDR2 FYNNEI. CDR3 sequence: CASSERGQGLFFNEQFF. The DNA of the CDR3 is TGTGCCAGCAGTGAACGTGGACAGGGTTTGTTTTTTAATGAGCAGTTCTTC.

This clone was found a few times. The rearrangement joins TRBV28 to TRBJ2-7, with 10 positions matching TRBD2. Per germline, CDR1 MDHEN and CDR2 SYDVKM. This CDR3 contains 15 residues. The trim removed 2 bases at V and 7 bases at J, leaving 8 bases unmatched. In DNA form, the CDR3 reads TGTGCCAGCAGTTTACAGCGGGAGGGCCAAGAAGAGCAGTACTTC. Encoded protein: CASSLQREGQEEQYF. The full variable domain, its missing parts supplied by reference TRBV28 and TRBJ2-7, is DVKVTQSSRYLVKRTGEKVFLECVQDMDHENMFWYRQDPGLGLRLIYFSYDVKMKEKGDIPEGYSVSREKKERFSLILESASTNQTSMYLCASSLQREGQEEQYFGPGTRLTVT.

The chain has TRBV2 and TRBJ1-1; 10 bases are shared with TRBD1. Germline V gene data show CDR1 as SNHLY and CDR2 as FYNNEI. The CDR3 consists of 14 residues. Trimming removed 6 bases from V and 3 bases from J; junction bases left unmatched: 4. The CDR3 DNA sequence: TGTGCCAGCAGCCGGGACAGGGGACACACTGAAGCTTTCTTT. It is translated as CASSRDRGHTEAFF. Full variable domain (rest looked up from reference TRBV2 and TRBJ1-1): EPEVTQTPSHQVTQMGQEVILRCVPISNHLYFYWYRQILGQKVEFLVSFYNNEISEKSEIFDDQFSVERPDGSNFTLKIRSTKLEDSAMYFCASSRDRGHTEAFFGQGTRLTVV.

The chain is built from TRBV19 and TRBJ2-1; 9 positions agree with TRBD2. Germline CDR1 LNHDA, CDR2 SQIVND (reference sequence). Trimming at V came to 6 bases and at J to 7 bases, leaving 7 bases not matched to a gene. The CDR3 sequence is 14 residues long. As DNA, the CDR3 is TGTGCCAGTAGGAAAGCGGGAGGAGGGAATGAGCAGTTCTTC. Its translation: CASRKAGGGNEQFF.

This clone is a singleton in its sample. The J gene is TRBJ1-2, the V gene TRBV5-5; TRBD1 matches 8 bases. Trimming took 1 base from V and 3 from J; bases not matched to a gene: 5. There are 15 residues in the CDR3. Germline V gene sequence: CDR1 SGHKS, CDR2 YYEKEE (reference sequence). The CDR3 region is CASSLQGALDYGYTF. The CDR3 DNA follows: TGTGCCAGCAGCTTGCAGGGGGCTTTGGACTATGGCTACACCTTC.